This T cell receptor (beta chain) was recovered during a study of T cell responses to AZD1222 COVID-19 vaccine. Notes on the study in general: Regions left unmutated in variants are reportedly the target of nearly half of spike-specific TCRs. Females outnumbered males among donors, who were mostly white British; clonal diversity was possibly underestimated.

Clones were sequenced by immunoSEQ multiplex PCR, and TCRdb holds only the in-frame ones, with some missing. The sample contains about 120,000 clones, 88% of which appear only once. V shed 6 bases and J 9 bases; nucleotides not matched to a gene: 10. Germline V gene data show CDR1 as MNHEY and CDR2 as SVGAGI. The CDR3 is 14 amino acids. On this clone itself: The antigen remains unidentified.

The receptor was isolated from an adult in good health. Source: peripheral blood, taken on day 0 of AZD1222 vaccination. This rearrangement joins TRBV6-5 to TRBJ2-7, with 11 nucleotides matching TRBD1. The CDR3 protein is CASSRDRGGDGQYF. The CDR3 nucleotides are TGTGCCAGCAGCCGGGACAGGGGGGGTGACGGGCAGTACTTC.